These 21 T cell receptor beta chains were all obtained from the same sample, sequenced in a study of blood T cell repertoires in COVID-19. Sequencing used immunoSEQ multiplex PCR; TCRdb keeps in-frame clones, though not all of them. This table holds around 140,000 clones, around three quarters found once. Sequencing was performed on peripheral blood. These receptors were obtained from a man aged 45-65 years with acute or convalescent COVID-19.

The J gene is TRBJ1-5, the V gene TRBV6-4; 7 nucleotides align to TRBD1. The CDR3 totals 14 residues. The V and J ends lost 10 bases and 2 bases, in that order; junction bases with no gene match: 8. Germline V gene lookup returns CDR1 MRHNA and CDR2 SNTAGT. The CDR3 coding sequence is TGTGCCAAAAGAGGGGGCGAGGGCAATCAGCCCCAGCATTTT. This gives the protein CAKRGGEGNQPQHF.

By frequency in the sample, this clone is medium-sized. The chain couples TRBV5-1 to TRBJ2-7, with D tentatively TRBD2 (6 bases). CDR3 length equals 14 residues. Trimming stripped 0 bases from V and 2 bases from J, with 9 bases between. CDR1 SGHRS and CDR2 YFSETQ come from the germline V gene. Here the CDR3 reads CASSLDGGTYEQYF. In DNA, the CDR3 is TGCGCCAGCAGCTTGGACGGGGGTACCTACGAGCAGTACTTC.

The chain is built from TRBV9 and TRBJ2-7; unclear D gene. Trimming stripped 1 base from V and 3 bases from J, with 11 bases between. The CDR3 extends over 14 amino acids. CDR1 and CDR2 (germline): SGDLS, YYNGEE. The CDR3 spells CASSVSASFYEQYF. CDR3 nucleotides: TGTGCCAGCAGCGTAAGCGCATCATTCTACGAGCAGTACTTC.

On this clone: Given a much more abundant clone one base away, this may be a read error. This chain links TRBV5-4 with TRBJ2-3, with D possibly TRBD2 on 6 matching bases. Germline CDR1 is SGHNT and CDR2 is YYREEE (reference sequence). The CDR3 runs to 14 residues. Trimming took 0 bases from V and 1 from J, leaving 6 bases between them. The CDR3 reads CASSLGGGTDTQYF. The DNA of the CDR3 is TGTGCCAGCAGCTTGGGGGGGGGCACAGATACGCAGTATTTT.

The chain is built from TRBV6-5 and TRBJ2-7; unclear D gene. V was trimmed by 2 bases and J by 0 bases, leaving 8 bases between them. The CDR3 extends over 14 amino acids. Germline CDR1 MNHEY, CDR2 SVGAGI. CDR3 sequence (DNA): TGTGCCAGCAGTTACCGCCAGGCCTCCTACGAGCAGTACTTC. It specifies CASSYRQASYEQYF.

CDR3 DNA sequence: TGTGCCAGCAGTATCGGGTCTGACAGGGACTATGGCTACACCTTC. This encodes CASSIGSDRDYGYTF. The rearrangement uses TRBV6-6 and TRBJ1-2; TRBD1 matches at 7 bases. CDR1 and CDR2 from the germline V gene are MNHNY and SVGAGI (reference sequence). The CDR3 consists of 15 residues. Trimming cost V 5 bases and J 3 bases; bases outside gene matches: 9.

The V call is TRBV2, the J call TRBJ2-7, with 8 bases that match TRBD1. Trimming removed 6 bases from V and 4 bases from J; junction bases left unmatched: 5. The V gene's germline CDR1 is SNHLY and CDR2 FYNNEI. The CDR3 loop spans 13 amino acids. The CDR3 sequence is CASSAGGTYEQYF. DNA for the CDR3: TGTGCCAGCAGCGCAGGGGGCACGTACGAGCAGTACTTC.

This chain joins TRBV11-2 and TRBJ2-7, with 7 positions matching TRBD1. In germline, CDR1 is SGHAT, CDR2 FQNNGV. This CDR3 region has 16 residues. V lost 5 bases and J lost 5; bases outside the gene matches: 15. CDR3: CASSTRDRAQWDEQYF. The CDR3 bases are TGTGCCAGCAGCACTCGCGACAGGGCCCAATGGGACGAGCAGTACTTC.

CDR3 in DNA: TGTGCCAGCAAGACCACCGGGTCCGAAAATTCACCCCTCCACTTT. The encoded protein is CASKTTGSENSPLHF. The chain couples TRBV2 to TRBJ1-6; D is unclear. The CDR3 is 15 residues long. Germline-derived CDR1 and CDR2 are SNHLY and FYNNEI. V lost 7 bases, J lost 7 bases, and 17 bases lay in between.

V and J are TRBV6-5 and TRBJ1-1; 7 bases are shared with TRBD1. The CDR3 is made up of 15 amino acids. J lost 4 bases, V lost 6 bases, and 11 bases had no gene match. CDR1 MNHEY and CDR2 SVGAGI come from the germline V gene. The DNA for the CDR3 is TGTGCCAGCAGAACGAACAGGGGCGCCCCCACTGAAGCTTTCTTT. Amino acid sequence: CASRTNRGAPTEAFF.

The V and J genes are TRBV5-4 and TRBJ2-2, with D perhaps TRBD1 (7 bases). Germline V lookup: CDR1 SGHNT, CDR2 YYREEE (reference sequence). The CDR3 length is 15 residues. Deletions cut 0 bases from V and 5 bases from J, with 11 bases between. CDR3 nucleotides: TGTGCCAGCAGCTTGGAGGGGGCGGGAACCGGGGAGCTGTTTTTT. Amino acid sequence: CASSLEGAGTGELFF.

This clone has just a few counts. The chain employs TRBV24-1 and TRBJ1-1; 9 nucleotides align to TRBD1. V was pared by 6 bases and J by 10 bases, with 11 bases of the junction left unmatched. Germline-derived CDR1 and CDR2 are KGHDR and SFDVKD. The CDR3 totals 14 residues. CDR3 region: CATSLGQGAVGAFF. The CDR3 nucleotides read TGTGCCACCAGTCTGGGACAGGGCGCAGTGGGAGCTTTCTTT.

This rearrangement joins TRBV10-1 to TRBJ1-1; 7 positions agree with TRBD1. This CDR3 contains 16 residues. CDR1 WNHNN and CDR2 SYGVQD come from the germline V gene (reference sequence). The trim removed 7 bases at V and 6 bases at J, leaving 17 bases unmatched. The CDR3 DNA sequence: TGCGCCAGCAAGCTGGCTTTACAGGGGCATGACGCTGAAGCTTTCTTT. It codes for CASKLALQGHDAEAFF.

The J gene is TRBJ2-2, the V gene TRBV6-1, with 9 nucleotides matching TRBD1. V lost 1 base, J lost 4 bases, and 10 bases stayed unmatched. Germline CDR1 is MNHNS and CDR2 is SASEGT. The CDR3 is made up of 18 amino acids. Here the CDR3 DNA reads TGTGCCAGCAGTGAAGATGGAGAAGGACAGGGGAGCACCGGGGAGCTGTTTTTT. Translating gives CASSEDGEGQGSTGELFF.

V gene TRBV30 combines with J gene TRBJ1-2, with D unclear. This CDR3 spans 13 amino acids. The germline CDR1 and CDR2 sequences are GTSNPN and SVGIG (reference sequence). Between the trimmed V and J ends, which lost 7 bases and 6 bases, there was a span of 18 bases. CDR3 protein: CALSRNRFDGYTF. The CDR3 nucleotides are TGTGCCTTGAGCAGGAACCGGTTTGATGGCTACACCTTC.

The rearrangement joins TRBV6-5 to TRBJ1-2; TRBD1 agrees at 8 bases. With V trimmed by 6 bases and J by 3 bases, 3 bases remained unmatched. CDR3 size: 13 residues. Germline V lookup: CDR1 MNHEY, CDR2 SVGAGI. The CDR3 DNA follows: TGTGCCAGCAGAAAGGACAGGGACTATGGCTACACCTTC. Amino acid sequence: CASRKDRDYGYTF.

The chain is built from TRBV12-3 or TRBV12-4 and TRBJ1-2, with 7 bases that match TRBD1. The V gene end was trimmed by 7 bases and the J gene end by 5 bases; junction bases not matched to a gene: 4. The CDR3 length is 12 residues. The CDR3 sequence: CASNQQGYGYTF. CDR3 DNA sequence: TGTGCCAGCAATCAACAGGGGTATGGCTACACCTTC.

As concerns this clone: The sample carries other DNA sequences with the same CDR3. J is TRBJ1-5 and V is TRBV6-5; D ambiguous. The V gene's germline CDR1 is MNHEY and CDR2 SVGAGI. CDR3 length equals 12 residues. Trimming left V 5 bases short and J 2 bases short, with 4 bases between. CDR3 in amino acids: CASSRGNQPQHF. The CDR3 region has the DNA TGTGCCAGCAGTCGGGGCAATCAGCCCCAGCATTTT.

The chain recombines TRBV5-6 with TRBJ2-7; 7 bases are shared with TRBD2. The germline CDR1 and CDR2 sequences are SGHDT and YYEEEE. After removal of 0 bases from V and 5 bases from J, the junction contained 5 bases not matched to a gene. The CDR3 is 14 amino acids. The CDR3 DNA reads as TGTGCCAGCAGCTTGGGGACTAGTTCCGACGAGCAGTACTTC. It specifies CASSLGTSSDEQYF.

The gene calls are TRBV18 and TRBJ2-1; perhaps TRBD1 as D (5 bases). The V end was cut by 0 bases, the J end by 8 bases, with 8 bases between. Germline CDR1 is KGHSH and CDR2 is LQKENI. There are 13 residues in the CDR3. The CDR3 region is CASSPPLGDEQFF. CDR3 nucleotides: TGTGCCAGCTCACCACCGTTAGGGGATGAGCAGTTCTTC.

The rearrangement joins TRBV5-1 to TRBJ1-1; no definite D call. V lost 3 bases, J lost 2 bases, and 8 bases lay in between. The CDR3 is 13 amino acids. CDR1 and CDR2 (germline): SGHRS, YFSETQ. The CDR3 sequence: CASSYKTNTEAFF. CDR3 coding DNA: TGCGCCAGCAGCTATAAAACAAACACTGAAGCTTTCTTT.